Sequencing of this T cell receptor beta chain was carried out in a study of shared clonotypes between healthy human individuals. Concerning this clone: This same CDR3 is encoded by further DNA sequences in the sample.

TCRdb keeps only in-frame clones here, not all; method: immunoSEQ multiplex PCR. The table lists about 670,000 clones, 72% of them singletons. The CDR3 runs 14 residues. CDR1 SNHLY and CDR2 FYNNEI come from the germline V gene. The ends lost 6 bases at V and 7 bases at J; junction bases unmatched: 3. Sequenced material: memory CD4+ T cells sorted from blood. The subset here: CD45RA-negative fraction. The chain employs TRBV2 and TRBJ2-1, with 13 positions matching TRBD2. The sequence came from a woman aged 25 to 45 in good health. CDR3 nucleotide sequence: TGTGCCAGCAGCGGACTAGCGGGAGTTAATGAGCAGTTCTTC. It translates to CASSGLAGVNEQFF.